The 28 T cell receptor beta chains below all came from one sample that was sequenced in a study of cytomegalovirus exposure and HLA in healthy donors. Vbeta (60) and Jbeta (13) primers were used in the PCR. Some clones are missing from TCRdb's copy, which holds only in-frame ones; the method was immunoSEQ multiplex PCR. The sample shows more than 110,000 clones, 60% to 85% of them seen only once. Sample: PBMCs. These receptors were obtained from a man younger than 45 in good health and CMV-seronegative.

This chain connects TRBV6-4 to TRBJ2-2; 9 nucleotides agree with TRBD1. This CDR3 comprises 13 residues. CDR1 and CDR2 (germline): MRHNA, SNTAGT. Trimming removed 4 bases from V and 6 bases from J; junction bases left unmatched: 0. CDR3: CASSGQGAGELFF. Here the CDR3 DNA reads TGTGCCAGCAGTGGACAGGGGGCCGGGGAGCTGTTTTTT.

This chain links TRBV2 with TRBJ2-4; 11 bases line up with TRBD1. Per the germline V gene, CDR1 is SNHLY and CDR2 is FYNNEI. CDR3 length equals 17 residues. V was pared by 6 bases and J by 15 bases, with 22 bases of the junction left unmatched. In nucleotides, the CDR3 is TGTGCCAGCAGGGCCTTGGAGCGCGGGACAGGGGGGCCAGGCGGGTACTTC. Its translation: CASRALERGTGGPGGYF.

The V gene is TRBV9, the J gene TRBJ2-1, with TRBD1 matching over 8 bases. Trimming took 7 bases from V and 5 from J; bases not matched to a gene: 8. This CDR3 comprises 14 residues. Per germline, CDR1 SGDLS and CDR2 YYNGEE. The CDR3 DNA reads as TGTGCCAGCGCCCGAGGACAGGGAGACAATGAGCAGTTCTTC. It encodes CASARGQGDNEQFF.

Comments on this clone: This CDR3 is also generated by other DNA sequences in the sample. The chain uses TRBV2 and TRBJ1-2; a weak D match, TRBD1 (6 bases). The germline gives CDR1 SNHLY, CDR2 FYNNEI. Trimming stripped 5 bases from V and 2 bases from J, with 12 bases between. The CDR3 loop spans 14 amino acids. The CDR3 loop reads CASSPGQGNYGYTF. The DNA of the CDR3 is TGTGCCAGCAGTCCGGGACAAGGGAACTATGGCTACACCTTC.

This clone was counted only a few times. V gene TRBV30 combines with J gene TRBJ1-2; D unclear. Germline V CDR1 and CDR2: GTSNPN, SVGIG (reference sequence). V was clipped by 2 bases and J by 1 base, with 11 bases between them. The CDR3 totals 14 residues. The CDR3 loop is CAWSKGGLNYGYTF. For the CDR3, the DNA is TGTGCCTGGAGTAAAGGAGGGCTTAACTATGGCTACACCTTC.

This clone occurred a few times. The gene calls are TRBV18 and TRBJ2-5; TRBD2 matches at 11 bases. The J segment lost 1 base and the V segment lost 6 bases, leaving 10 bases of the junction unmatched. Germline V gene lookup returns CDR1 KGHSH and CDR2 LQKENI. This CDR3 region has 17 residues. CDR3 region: CASSQNPGTSGQETQYF. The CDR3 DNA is TGTGCCAGCTCTCAGAACCCCGGGACTAGCGGCCAAGAGACCCAGTACTTC.

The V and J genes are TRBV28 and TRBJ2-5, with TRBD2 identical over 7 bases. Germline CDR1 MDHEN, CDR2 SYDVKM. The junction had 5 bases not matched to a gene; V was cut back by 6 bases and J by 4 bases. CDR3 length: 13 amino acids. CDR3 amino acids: CASSPGGGETQYF. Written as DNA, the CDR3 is TGTGCCAGCAGCCCGGGCGGGGGAGAGACCCAGTACTTC.

DNA for the CDR3: TGTGCCAGCAGCTCCCGGGTAGCGGGAGGGGTAGATACGCAGTATTTT. This codes for CASSSRVAGGVDTQYF. The rearrangement uses TRBV5-6 and TRBJ2-3; TRBD2 agrees at 11 bases. This CDR3 region has 16 residues. J was trimmed by 5 bases and V by 3 bases; bases with no gene match: 8. Germline V lookup: CDR1 SGHDT, CDR2 YYEEEE.

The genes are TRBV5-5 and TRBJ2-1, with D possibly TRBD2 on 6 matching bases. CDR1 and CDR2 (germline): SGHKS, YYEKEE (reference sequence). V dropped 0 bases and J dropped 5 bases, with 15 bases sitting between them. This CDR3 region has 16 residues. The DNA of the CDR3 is TGTGCCAGCAGCTTGGAAACGGGAGTCAGGCACAATGAGCAGTTCTTC. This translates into CASSLETGVRHNEQFF.

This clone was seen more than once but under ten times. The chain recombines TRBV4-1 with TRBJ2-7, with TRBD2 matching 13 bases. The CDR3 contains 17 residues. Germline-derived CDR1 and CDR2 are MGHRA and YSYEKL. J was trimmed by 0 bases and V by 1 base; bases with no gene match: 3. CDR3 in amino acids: CASSQGLAGGLSYEQYF. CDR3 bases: TGCGCCAGCAGCCAAGGACTAGCGGGGGGTCTCTCCTACGAGCAGTACTTC.

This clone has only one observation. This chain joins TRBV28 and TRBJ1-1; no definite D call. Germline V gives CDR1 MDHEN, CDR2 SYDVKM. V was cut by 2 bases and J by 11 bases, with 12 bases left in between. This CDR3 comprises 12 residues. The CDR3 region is CASSLAEVSAFF. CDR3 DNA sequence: TGTGCCAGCAGTTTAGCTGAGGTTTCGGCTTTCTTT. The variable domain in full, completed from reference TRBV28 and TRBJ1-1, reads DVKVTQSSRYLVKRTGEKVFLECVQDMDHENMFWYRQDPGLGLRLIYFSYDVKMKEKGDIPEGYSVSREKKERFSLILESASTNQTSMYLCASSLAEVSAFFGQGTRLTVV.

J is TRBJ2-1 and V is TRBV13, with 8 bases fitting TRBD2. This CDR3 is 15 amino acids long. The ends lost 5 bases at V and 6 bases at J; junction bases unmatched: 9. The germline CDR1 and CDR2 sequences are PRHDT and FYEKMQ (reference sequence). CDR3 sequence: CASSVSGMGTNEQFF. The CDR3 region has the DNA TGTGCCAGCAGCGTTAGCGGGATGGGAACCAATGAGCAGTTCTTC.

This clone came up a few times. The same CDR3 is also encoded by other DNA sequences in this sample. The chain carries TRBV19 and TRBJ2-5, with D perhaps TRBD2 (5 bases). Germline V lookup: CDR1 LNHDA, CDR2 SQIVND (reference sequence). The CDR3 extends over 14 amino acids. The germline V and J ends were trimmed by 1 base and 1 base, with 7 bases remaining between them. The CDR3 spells CASSIAGVQETQYF. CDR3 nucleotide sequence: TGTGCCAGTAGTATAGCCGGGGTCCAAGAGACCCAGTACTTC.

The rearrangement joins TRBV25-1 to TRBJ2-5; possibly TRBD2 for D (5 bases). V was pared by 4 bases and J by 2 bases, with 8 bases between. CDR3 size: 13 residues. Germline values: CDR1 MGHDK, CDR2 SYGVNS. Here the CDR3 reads CASSGRGQETQYF. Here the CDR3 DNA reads TGTGCCAGCAGTGGCCGGGGACAAGAGACCCAGTACTTC. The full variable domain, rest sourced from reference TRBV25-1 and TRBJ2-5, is EADIYQTPRYLVIGTGKKITLECSQTMGHDKMYWYQQDPGMELHLIHYSYGVNSTEKGDLSSESTVSRIRTEHFPLTLESARPSHTSQYLCASSGRGQETQYFGPGTRLLVL.

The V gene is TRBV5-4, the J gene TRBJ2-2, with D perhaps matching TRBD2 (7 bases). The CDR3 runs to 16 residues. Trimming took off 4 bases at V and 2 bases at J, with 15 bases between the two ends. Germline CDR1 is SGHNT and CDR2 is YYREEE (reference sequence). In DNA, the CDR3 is TGTGCCAGCAGCGAGGGTGGGGGGGCCAACACCGGGGAGCTGTTTTTT. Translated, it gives CASSEGGGANTGELFF.

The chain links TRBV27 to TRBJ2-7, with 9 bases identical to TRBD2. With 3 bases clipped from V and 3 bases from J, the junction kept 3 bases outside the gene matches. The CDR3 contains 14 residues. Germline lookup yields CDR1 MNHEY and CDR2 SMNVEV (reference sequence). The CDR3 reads CASSFSGSYYEQYF. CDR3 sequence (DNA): TGTGCCAGCAGTTTTAGCGGGAGCTACTACGAGCAGTACTTC.

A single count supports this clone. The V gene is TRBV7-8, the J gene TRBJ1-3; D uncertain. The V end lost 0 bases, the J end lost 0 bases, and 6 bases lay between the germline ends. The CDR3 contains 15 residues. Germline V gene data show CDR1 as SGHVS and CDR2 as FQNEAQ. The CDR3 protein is CASSLAGYSGNTIYF. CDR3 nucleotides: TGTGCCAGCAGCTTAGCGGGCTACTCTGGAAACACCATATATTTT.

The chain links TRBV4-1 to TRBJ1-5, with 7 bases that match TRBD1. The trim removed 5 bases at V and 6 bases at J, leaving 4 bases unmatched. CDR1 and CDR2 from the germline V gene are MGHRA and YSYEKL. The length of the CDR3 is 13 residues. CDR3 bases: TGCGCCAGCAGCGGCACAGGGGCTCAGCCCCAGCATTTT. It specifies CASSGTGAQPQHF.

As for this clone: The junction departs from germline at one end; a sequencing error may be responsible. CDR3 residues: CASSLATSADTQYF. CDR3 in DNA: TGTGCTAGCAGCTTAGCGACGAGCGCAGATACGCAGTATTTT. The chain is built from TRBV7-7 and TRBJ2-3; possibly TRBD2 for D (5 bases). The CDR3 has 14 amino acids. Germline V gene data show CDR1 as SSHAT and CDR2 as FNYEAQ (reference sequence).

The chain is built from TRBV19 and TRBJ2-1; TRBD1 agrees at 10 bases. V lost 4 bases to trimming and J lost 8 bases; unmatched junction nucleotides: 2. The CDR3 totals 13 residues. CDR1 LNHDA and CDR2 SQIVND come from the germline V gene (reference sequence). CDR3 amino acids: CASSTGQGDEQFF. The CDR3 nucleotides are TGTGCCAGTAGTACCGGACAGGGGGATGAGCAGTTCTTC.

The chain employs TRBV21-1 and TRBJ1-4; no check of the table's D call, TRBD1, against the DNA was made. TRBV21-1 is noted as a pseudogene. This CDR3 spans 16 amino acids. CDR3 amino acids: CASSARQGATNEKLFF. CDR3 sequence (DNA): TGTGCCAGCAGCGCGCGACAGGGGGCGACTAATGAAAAACTGTTTTTT.

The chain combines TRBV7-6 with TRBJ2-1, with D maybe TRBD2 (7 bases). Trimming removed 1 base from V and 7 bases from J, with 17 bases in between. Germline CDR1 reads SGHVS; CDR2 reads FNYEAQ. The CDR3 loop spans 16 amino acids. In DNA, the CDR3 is TGTGCCAGCAGCTTAGAGGGGGGGGGCCAGGGGAATGAGCAGTTCTTC. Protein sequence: CASSLEGGGQGNEQFF.

The CDR3: CAWSETRLKNTEAFF. In nucleotides, the CDR3 is TGTGCCTGGAGTGAGACTCGACTCAAGAACACTGAAGCTTTCTTT. The chain joins TRBV30 to TRBJ1-1; no reliable D call. Trimming took off 1 base at V and 1 base at J, with 13 bases between the two ends. Per the germline V gene, CDR1 is GTSNPN and CDR2 is SVGIG (reference sequence). CDR3 length equals 15 residues.

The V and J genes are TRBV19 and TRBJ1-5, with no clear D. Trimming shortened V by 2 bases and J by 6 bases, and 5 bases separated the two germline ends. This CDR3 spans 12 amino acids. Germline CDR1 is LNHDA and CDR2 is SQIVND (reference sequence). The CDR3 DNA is TGTGCCAGTAGTATAAGCGGTCAGCCCCAGCATTTT. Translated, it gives CASSISGQPQHF.

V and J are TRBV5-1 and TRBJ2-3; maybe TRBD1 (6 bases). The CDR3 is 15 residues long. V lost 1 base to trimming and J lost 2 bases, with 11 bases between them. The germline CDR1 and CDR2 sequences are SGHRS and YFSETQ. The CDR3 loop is CASSLHRDATDTQYF. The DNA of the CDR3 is TGCGCCAGCAGCTTGCACAGGGACGCCACAGATACGCAGTATTTT. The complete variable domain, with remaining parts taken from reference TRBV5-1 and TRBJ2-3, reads KAGVTQTPRYLIKTRGQQVTLSCSPISGHRSVSWYQQTPGQGLQFLFEYFSETQRNKGNFPGRFSGRQFSNSRSEMNVSTLELGDSALYLCASSLHRDATDTQYFGPGTRLTVL.

The CDR3 bases are TGTGCCAGCAGTCCGGGACAGGGTTTCTCTGGGGCCAACGTCCTGACTTTC. It is translated as CASSPGQGFSGANVLTF. V gene TRBV28 combines with J gene TRBJ2-6; 9 bases are a match to TRBD1. The ends lost 5 bases at V and 0 bases at J; junction bases unmatched: 5. CDR3 length: 17 residues. CDR1 and CDR2 from the germline V gene are MDHEN and SYDVKM.

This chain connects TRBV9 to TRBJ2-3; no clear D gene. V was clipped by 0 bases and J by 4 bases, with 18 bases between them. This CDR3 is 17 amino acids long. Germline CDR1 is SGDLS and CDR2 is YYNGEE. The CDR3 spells CASSVDGSANRADTQYF. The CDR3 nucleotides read TGTGCCAGCAGCGTAGATGGATCGGCGAATCGGGCAGATACGCAGTATTTT. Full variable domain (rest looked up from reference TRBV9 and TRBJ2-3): DSGVTQTPKHLITATGQRVTLRCSPRSGDLSVYWYQQSLDQGLQFLIQYYNGEERAKGNILERFSAQQFPDLHSELNLSSLELGDSALYFCASSVDGSANRADTQYFGPGTRLTVL.

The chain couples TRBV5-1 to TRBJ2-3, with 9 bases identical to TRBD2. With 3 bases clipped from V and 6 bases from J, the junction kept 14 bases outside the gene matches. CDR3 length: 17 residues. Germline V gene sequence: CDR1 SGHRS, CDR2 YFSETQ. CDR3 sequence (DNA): TGCGCCAGCAGCTCCCGGGGGGTAGCGGGAGCAGGCGATACGCAGTATTTT. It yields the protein CASSSRGVAGAGDTQYF. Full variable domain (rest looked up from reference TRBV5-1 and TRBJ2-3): KAGVTQTPRYLIKTRGQQVTLSCSPISGHRSVSWYQQTPGQGLQFLFEYFSETQRNKGNFPGRFSGRQFSNSRSEMNVSTLELGDSALYLCASSSRGVAGAGDTQYFGPGTRLTVL.